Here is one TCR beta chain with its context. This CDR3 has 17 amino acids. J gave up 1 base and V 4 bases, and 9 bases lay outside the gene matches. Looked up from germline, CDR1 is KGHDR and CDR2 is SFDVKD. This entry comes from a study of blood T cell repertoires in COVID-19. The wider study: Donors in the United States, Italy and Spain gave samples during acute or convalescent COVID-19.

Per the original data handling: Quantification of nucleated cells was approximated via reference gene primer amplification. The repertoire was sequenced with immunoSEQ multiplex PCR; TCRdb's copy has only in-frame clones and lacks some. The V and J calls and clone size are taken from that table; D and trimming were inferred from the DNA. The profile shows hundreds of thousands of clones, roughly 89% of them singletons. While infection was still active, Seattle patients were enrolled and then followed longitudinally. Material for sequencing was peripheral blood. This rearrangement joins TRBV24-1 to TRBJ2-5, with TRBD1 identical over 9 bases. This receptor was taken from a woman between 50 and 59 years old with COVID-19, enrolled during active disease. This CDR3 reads CATSDPSDRGPQETQYF. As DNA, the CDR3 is TGTGCCACCAGTGACCCCTCGGACAGGGGCCCCCAAGAGACCCAGTACTTC.